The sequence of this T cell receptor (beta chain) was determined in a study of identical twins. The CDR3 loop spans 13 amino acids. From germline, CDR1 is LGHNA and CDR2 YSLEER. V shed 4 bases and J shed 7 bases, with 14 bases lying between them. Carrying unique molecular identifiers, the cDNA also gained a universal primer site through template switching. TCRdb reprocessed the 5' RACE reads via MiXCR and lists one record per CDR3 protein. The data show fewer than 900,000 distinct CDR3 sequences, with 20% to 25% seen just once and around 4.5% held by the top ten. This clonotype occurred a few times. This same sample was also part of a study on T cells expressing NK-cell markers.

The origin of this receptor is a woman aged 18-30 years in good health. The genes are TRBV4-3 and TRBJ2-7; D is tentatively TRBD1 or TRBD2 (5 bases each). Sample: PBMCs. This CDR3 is CASSLEKRGEQYF. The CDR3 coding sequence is TGCGCCAGCAGCCTAGAAAAGAGGGGTGAGCAGTACTTC.